The sequence of this T cell receptor (beta chain) was determined in a study of STAT5B mutations in CD4+ large granular lymphocyte leukemia. With regard to this clone: What it binds is unknown.

The repertoire was sequenced with immunoSEQ multiplex PCR; TCRdb's copy has only in-frame clones and lacks some. Altogether around 30,000 clones are present, around 74% being singletons, with the ten largest covering approximately 0.29%. Study observations and caveats: CD4-sorted patient repertoires seemed more clonal than healthy CD4+ repertoires.

The CDR3 extends over 16 amino acids. The junction had 7 bases not matched to a gene; V was cut back by 2 bases and J by 5 bases. The germline V gene encodes CDR1 LNHNV and CDR2 YYDKDF (reference sequence). The TCR originated in a human donor in good health. The material sequenced was CD4+ T cells from blood buffy coats. The rearrangement joins TRBV15 to TRBJ2-3, with 10 bases matching TRBD2. CDR3 residues: CATSRTWASGRDTQYF. CDR3 nucleotide sequence: TGTGCCACCAGCAGAACCTGGGCTAGCGGGAGAGATACGCAGTATTTT.